This T cell receptor beta chain was sequenced in a study of blood T cell repertoires in COVID-19. The overall study: Material from acute and convalescent COVID-19 was sourced from the United States, Italy and Spain. T cells, B-cell-depleted T cells, or PBMCs provided the cDNA or gDNA that served as material.

The CDR3 contains 14 residues. Trimming stripped 9 bases from V and 0 bases from J, with 11 bases between. Germline V gene lookup returns CDR1 SGHNT and CDR2 YENEEA. In the authors' workflow: Nucleated cell counts were estimated from reference gene primer amplification. Libraries were prepared by immunoSEQ multiplex PCR; TCRdb keeps only in-frame clonotypes and omits some of them. That table gives V, J and clone size, and the DNA gave D and trimming. The sample lists some 230,000 clones; about 80% were seen once. Sequenced input: peripheral blood. The genes are TRBV11-3 and TRBJ2-2; TRBD1 might be the D (5 bases). The source of this sequence is a woman aged 60 to 75 with acute or convalescent COVID-19. Written as DNA, the CDR3 is TGTGCCAGTCGACAGAGCGCGAACACCGGGGAGCTGTTTTTT. It codes for CASRQSANTGELFF.